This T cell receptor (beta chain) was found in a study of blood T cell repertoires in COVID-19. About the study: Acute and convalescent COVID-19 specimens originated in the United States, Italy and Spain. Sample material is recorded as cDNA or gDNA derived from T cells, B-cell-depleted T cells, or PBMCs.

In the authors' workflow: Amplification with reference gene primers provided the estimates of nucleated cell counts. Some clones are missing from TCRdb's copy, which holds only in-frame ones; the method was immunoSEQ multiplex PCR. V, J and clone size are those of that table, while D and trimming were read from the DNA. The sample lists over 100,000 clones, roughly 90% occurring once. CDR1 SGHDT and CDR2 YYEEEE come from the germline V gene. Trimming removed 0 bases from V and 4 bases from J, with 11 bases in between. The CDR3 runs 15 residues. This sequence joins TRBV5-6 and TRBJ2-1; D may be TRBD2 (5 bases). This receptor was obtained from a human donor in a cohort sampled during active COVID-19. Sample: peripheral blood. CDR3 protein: CASSLVGEAYNEQFF. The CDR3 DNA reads TGTGCCAGCAGCTTGGTGGGAGAAGCTTACAATGAGCAGTTCTTC.